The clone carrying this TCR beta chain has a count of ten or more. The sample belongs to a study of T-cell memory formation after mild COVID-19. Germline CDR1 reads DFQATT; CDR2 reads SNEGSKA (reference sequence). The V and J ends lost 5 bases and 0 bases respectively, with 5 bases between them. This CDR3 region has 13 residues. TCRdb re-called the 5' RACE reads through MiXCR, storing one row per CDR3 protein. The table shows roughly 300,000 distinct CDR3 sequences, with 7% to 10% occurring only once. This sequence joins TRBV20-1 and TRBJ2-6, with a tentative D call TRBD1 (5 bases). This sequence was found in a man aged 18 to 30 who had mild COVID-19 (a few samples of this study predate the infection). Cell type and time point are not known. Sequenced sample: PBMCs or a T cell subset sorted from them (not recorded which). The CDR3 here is CSADSSGANVLTF. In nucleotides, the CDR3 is TGCAGTGCTGACAGCTCTGGGGCCAACGTCCTGACTTTC.